These 26 T cell receptor beta chains came from one sample sequenced in a study of T cell responses to AZD1222 COVID-19 vaccine. The method was immunoSEQ multiplex PCR; TCRdb's version includes in-frame clones alone and lacks a portion of them. The table has 80,000 or so clones, around four fifths seen once. Sequenced material: peripheral blood, taken on day 0 of AZD1222 vaccination. These receptor sequences come from an adult in good health.

This chain joins TRBV19 and TRBJ1-1; 11 bases line up with TRBD1. With V trimmed by 1 base and J by 7 bases, 5 bases remained unmatched. The CDR3 totals 15 residues. The germline V gene has CDR1 LNHDA and CDR2 SQIVND (reference sequence). The CDR3 is CASSIVGTGGVEAFF. As DNA, the CDR3 is TGTGCCAGTAGTATAGTCGGGACAGGGGGGGTTGAAGCTTTCTTT. The entire variable domain, with the rest obtained from reference TRBV19 and TRBJ1-1, is as follows: DGGITQSPKYLFRKEGQNVTLSCEQNLNHDAMYWYRQDPGQGLRLIYYSQIVNDFQKGDIAEGYSVSREKKESFPLTVTSAQKNPTAFYLCASSIVGTGGVEAFFGQGTRLTVV.

This chain joins TRBV14 and TRBJ1-1; a weak D match, TRBD1 (5 bases). V lost 3 bases to trimming and J lost 0 bases, with 26 bases between them. Germline CDR1 and CDR2: SGHDN and FVKESK. The CDR3 totals 20 residues. DNA for the CDR3: TGTGCCAGCAGCCAGCCGAACCCGGCGGGGCTTCGGCTTATGAACACTGAAGCTTTCTTT. Translated, it gives CASSQPNPAGLRLMNTEAFF.

V is TRBV28 and J is TRBJ2-2; D not resolved. The CDR3 runs 15 residues. Per germline, CDR1 MDHEN and CDR2 SYDVKM. V was shortened by 2 bases and J by 0 bases, with 7 bases between the two germline ends. CDR3 residues: CASSLGGANTGELFF. As DNA, the CDR3 is TGTGCCAGCAGTTTAGGCGGTGCGAACACCGGGGAGCTGTTTTTT. The full variable domain, its missing parts supplied by reference TRBV28 and TRBJ2-2, is DVKVTQSSRYLVKRTGEKVFLECVQDMDHENMFWYRQDPGLGLRLIYFSYDVKMKEKGDIPEGYSVSREKKERFSLILESASTNQTSMYLCASSLGGANTGELFFGEGSRLTVL.

This chain joins TRBV5-4 and TRBJ2-2; 8 bases are a match to TRBD2. The germline gives CDR1 SGHNT, CDR2 YYREEE (reference sequence). V trimming: 7 bases; J trimming: 4 bases; junction bases outside the gene matches: 15. The CDR3 runs 17 residues. CDR3 nucleotides: TGTGCCAGCGCAGGTGGTGGTCTCGCGGGAGGCACCGGGGAGCTGTTTTTT. As protein: CASAGGGLAGGTGELFF.

The J gene is TRBJ2-5, the V gene TRBV4-2, with D perhaps TRBD2 (5 bases). The CDR3 sequence is 15 residues long. V lost 0 bases, J lost 1 base, and 9 bases lay in between. Germline CDR1 LGHNA, CDR2 YNFKEQ. The CDR3 DNA follows: TGTGCCAGCAGCCAAGATCCGAGCGGCCAAGAGACCCAGTACTTC. It codes for CASSQDPSGQETQYF.

The chain carries TRBV18 and TRBJ2-7; unclear D gene. The germline V gene encodes CDR1 KGHSH and CDR2 LQKENI. There are 13 residues in the CDR3. Deletions cut 0 bases from V and 1 base from J, with 4 bases between. DNA for the CDR3: TGTGCCAGCTCACCACCGGTATCCTACGAGCAGTACTTC. Translated, it gives CASSPPVSYEQYF.

Here the CDR3 reads CASSTLAGSNTDTQYF. CDR3 bases: TGTGCCAGTAGTACCTTAGCGGGATCTAACACAGATACGCAGTATTTT. The chain has TRBV19 and TRBJ2-3; TRBD2 aligns across 8 bases. The CDR3 runs to 16 residues. Losses at the gene ends were 4 bases for V and 2 bases for J; bases not matched to a gene: 8. Germline lookup yields CDR1 LNHDA and CDR2 SQIVND (reference sequence).

V is TRBV9 and J is TRBJ1-4; D gene unclear. Deletions cut 2 bases from V and 12 bases from J, with 17 bases between. The V gene's germline CDR1 is SGDLS and CDR2 YYNGEE. This CDR3 spans 14 amino acids. The CDR3 nucleotides read TGTGCCAGCAGCGTCAACTTTGAGGGAGGAGAACTGTTTTTT. The encoded protein is CASSVNFEGGELFF. The full variable domain, in which reference TRBV9 and TRBJ1-4 provide the parts outside the CDR3, is DSGVTQTPKHLITATGQRVTLRCSPRSGDLSVYWYQQSLDQGLQFLIQYYNGEERAKGNILERFSAQQFPDLHSELNLSSLELGDSALYFCASSVNFEGGELFFGSGTQLSVL.

This clone was detected once. V and J are TRBV3-1 (or the pseudogene TRBV3-2) and TRBJ1-2; no reliable D call. The CDR3 runs 15 residues. The ends were cut back, 4 bases at V and 4 bases at J, with 16 bases in the middle. Germline-derived CDR1 and CDR2 are LGHDT and YNNKEL (reference sequence). The CDR3 bases are TGTGCCAGCAGCCGGGGAAGGCTGGCGATCTATGGCTACACCTTC. Amino acid sequence: CASSRGRLAIYGYTF.

This clone turned up a few times. In DNA, the CDR3 is TGTGCCAGCAGTGAGGCTAGCGGGATCCCCTACAATGAGCAGTTCTTC. This codes for CASSEASGIPYNEQFF. V is TRBV2 and J is TRBJ2-1; 9 positions agree with TRBD2. This CDR3 region has 16 residues. Germline-derived CDR1 and CDR2 are SNHLY and FYNNEI. The V and J ends lost 3 bases and 2 bases, in that order; junction bases with no gene match: 5.

The CDR3 protein is CASSELGGSYNEQFF. The CDR3 DNA follows: TGTGCCAGCAGTGAACTAGGAGGTTCCTACAATGAGCAGTTCTTC. The genes are TRBV2 and TRBJ2-1; maybe TRBD2 (5 bases). Germline loops: CDR1 SNHLY, CDR2 FYNNEI. The CDR3 loop spans 15 amino acids. V was pared by 2 bases and J by 1 base, with 9 bases between.

J is TRBJ1-1 and V is TRBV3-1 (or the pseudogene TRBV3-2); unclear D gene. V dropped 0 bases and J dropped 7 bases, with 12 bases sitting between them. This CDR3 spans 14 amino acids. CDR1 is LGHDT and CDR2 is YNNKEL in the germline V gene (reference sequence). The CDR3 DNA follows: TGTGCCAGCAGCCAAGATCAGTCTGGGAGTGAAGCTTTCTTT. Its protein is CASSQDQSGSEAFF.

This chain uses TRBV30 with TRBJ1-5; D might be TRBD1 (5 bases). Trimming shortened V by 5 bases and J by 3 bases, and 11 bases separated the two germline ends. CDR3 length equals 13 residues. CDR1 GTSNPN and CDR2 SVGIG come from the germline V gene (reference sequence). For the CDR3, the DNA is TGTGCCTGGGGGACGGCGCCCAATCAGCCCCAGCATTTT. It translates to CAWGTAPNQPQHF.

The chain's CDR3 is CASSVKGERVRNTIYF. As DNA, the CDR3 is TGTGCCAGCAGCGTAAAGGGGGAAAGGGTGAGAAACACCATATATTTT. This chain links TRBV9 with TRBJ1-3, with TRBD1 as a possible D gene (6 bases). Trimming removed 1 base from V and 5 bases from J, with 16 bases in between. CDR3 size: 16 residues. Germline V gene sequence: CDR1 SGDLS, CDR2 YYNGEE.

The chain is built from TRBV6-5 and TRBJ1-5; perhaps TRBD1 as D (6 bases). CDR3 size: 15 residues. Trimming took 1 base from V and 3 from J, leaving 10 bases between them. Germline CDR1 and CDR2: MNHEY and SVGAGI. CDR3 sequence (DNA): TGTGCCAGCAGTTACTATAGGGGGACCAATCAGCCCCAGCATTTT. Encoded protein: CASSYYRGTNQPQHF.

V and J are TRBV5-1 and TRBJ2-1; 10 bases agree with TRBD2. The trim removed 4 bases at V and 7 bases at J, leaving 5 bases unmatched. CDR1 and CDR2 from the germline V gene are SGHRS and YFSETQ. The CDR3 extends over 14 amino acids. CDR3 bases: TGCGCCAGCAGCACCGGGACTAGCGTAAATGAGCAGTTCTTC. This translates into CASSTGTSVNEQFF.

The chain links TRBV7-2 to TRBJ1-5; D is perhaps TRBD1 (5 bases). The germline V gene has CDR1 SGHTA and CDR2 FQGNSA. Trimming pared 2 bases from V and 6 bases from J, leaving 11 bases between. CDR3 size: 14 residues. The CDR3 sequence is CASSLRGVTQPQHF. CDR3 coding DNA: TGTGCCAGCAGCTTAAGGGGCGTGACTCAGCCCCAGCATTTT.

This clone showed up just a few times. This chain uses TRBV5-5 with TRBJ1-6; D call uncertain. Looked up from germline, CDR1 is SGHKS and CDR2 is YYEKEE (reference sequence). This CDR3 has 14 residues. V was cut by 2 bases and J by 7 bases, with 10 bases left in between. The CDR3 DNA is TGTGCCAGCAGCTTTAGCCAGGAGAATTCACCCCTCCACTTT. Amino acid sequence: CASSFSQENSPLHF. The full variable domain, rest sourced from reference TRBV5-5 and TRBJ1-6, is DAGVTQSPTHLIKTRGQQVTLRCSPISGHKSVSWYQQVLGQGPQFIFQYYEKEERGRGNFPDRFSARQFPNYSSELNVNALLLGDSALYLCASSFSQENSPLHFGNGTRLTVT.

The chain joins TRBV10-1 to TRBJ2-7; D is perhaps TRBD1 (6 bases). The CDR3 is 11 residues long. CDR1 and CDR2 (germline): WNHNN, SYGVQD (reference sequence). V gave up 10 bases and J gave up 4 bases, with 11 bases separating them. The CDR3 DNA reads as TGCGCCACCTCAAGGGGGTACGAGCAGTACTTC. Translating gives CATSRGYEQYF.

The V and J genes are TRBV6-5 and TRBJ1-5, with D perhaps matching TRBD1 (6 bases). V lost 5 bases and J 7 bases, leaving 15 bases between the germline ends. The length of the CDR3 is 14 residues. Per the germline V gene, CDR1 is MNHEY and CDR2 is SVGAGI. The CDR3 loop reads CASSKGERGQPQHF. The CDR3 nucleotides read TGTGCCAGCAGTAAGGGGGAACGGGGACAGCCCCAGCATTTT.

This clone was found a few times. This chain joins TRBV7-2 and TRBJ1-1, with D possibly being TRBD1 (6 bases). The CDR3 runs to 14 residues. Germline V gives CDR1 SGHTA, CDR2 FQGNSA. With 5 bases removed from V and 4 bases from J, the gap between germline ends came to 14 bases. CDR3 DNA: TGTGCCAGCAGCCAACAGGGAGGGGGCACTGAAGCTTTCTTT. This sequence encodes CASSQQGGGTEAFF.

The chain carries TRBV4-1 and TRBJ2-7, with a weak D call TRBD1 (5 bases). The CDR3 totals 18 residues. Germline values: CDR1 MGHRA, CDR2 YSYEKL. The V end was cut by 0 bases, the J end by 0 bases, with 18 bases between. The CDR3, as DNA: TGCGCCAGCAGCCAAGATCCAGTTAGGGGTTTGGGCTCCTACGAGCAGTACTTC. Translating it yields CASSQDPVRGLGSYEQYF.

The CDR3 protein is CAWSKGGPLKTLHF. In DNA, the CDR3 is TGTGCCTGGAGTAAAGGGGGCCCACTTAAGACCCTCCACTTT. The chain is built from TRBV30 and TRBJ1-6; TRBD1 matches 7 bases. The CDR3 runs 14 residues. V lost 2 bases to trimming and J lost 14 bases; unmatched junction nucleotides: 12. Germline CDR1 reads GTSNPN; CDR2 reads SVGIG (reference sequence).

The rearrangement links TRBV3-1 (or the pseudogene TRBV3-2) to TRBJ1-1, with D maybe TRBD1 (6 bases). This CDR3 spans 15 amino acids. V was shortened by 2 bases and J by 7 bases, with 17 bases between the two germline ends. Germline V gene data show CDR1 as LGHDT and CDR2 as YNNKEL (reference sequence). The CDR3 DNA is TGTGCCAGCAGCCAACGCCAGGGAGAAGGGGGTGAAGCTTTCTTT. Translating gives CASSQRQGEGGEAFF.

J is TRBJ1-3 and V is TRBV7-2; D gene uncertain. This CDR3 is built from 13 residues. Trimming took off 3 bases at V and 7 bases at J, with 10 bases between the two ends. The germline CDR1 and CDR2 sequences are SGHTA and FQGNSA. The CDR3 spells CASSFNIGNTIYF. In DNA form, the CDR3 reads TGTGCCAGCAGCTTCAATATTGGGAACACCATATATTTT.

This clone was seen only a few times. The chain joins TRBV5-5 to TRBJ1-3; TRBD1 is a possible D gene (6 bases). The CDR3 runs 16 residues. The V end was cut by 5 bases, the J end by 0 bases, with 15 bases between. Germline CDR1 SGHKS, CDR2 YYEKEE (reference sequence). The CDR3 spells CASRKRQENSGNTIYF. The DNA of the CDR3 is TGTGCCAGCAGGAAGCGACAGGAGAACTCTGGAAACACCATATATTTT.